The 27 T cell receptor beta chains in this list originate from one sample, sequenced in a study of cytomegalovirus exposure and HLA in healthy donors. The PCR ran on 60 Vbeta and 13 Jbeta primers. Here immunoSEQ multiplex PCR was the method, and the copy in TCRdb shows in-frame clones only, minus some. The sample contains about 130,000 clones, 60% to 80% of which appear only once. The sample was PBMCs. The receptor source for this set is a man aged 25 to 45 in good health and CMV-seronegative.

This clone came up once. The chain uses TRBV5-5 and TRBJ1-6; unclear D gene. The CDR3 consists of 17 residues. Per germline, CDR1 SGHKS and CDR2 YYEKEE (reference sequence). The germline V and J ends were trimmed by 4 bases and 0 bases, with 14 bases remaining between them. The chain's CDR3 is CASSRWSGSSYNSPLHF. The CDR3, as DNA: TGTGCCAGCAGCCGGTGGTCAGGCAGCTCCTATAATTCACCCCTCCACTTT.

This chain links TRBV7-2 with TRBJ1-4, with D tentatively TRBD1 (5 bases). V lost 6 bases and J lost 6, with 17 bases in between. The CDR3 extends over 15 amino acids. CDR1 SGHTA and CDR2 FQGNSA come from the germline V gene. The CDR3 DNA is TGTGCCAGCAGAAATGGGGGGAGGGTCGATGAAAAACTGTTTTTT. It encodes CASRNGGRVDEKLFF.

The V and J genes are TRBV30 and TRBJ2-3; 8 bases map to TRBD2. The CDR3 runs 14 residues. Germline CDR1 is GTSNPN and CDR2 is SVGIG (reference sequence). Losses at the gene ends were 4 bases for V and 4 bases for J; bases not matched to a gene: 7. The CDR3 DNA reads TGTGCCTGGAAGTTAGCGGGGACTCCAGATACGCAGTATTTT. Protein product: CAWKLAGTPDTQYF.

The chain links TRBV10-2 to TRBJ1-1; possibly TRBD1 for D (5 bases). CDR3 length: 15 amino acids. Looked up from germline, CDR1 is WSHSY and CDR2 is SAAADI. Trimming cost V 1 base and J 4 bases, with 13 bases left between them. CDR3 in DNA: TGCGCCAGCAGTGAGTATACAGGACGTTTCACTGAAGCTTTCTTT. This codes for CASSEYTGRFTEAFF.

The chain joins TRBV6-5 to TRBJ2-3; D not certain. From germline, CDR1 is MNHEY and CDR2 SVGAGI. V was trimmed by 2 bases and J by 1 base, leaving 7 bases between them. The CDR3 is 14 amino acids. The CDR3 sequence: CASSYMSGTDTQYF. Here the CDR3 DNA reads TGTGCCAGCAGTTACATGTCAGGCACAGATACGCAGTATTTT.

This chain connects TRBV4-1 to TRBJ2-1; the match to TRBD2 covers 9 bases. The CDR3 covers 20 residues. Germline values: CDR1 MGHRA, CDR2 YSYEKL. V lost 1 base to trimming and J lost 5 bases; unmatched junction nucleotides: 18. CDR3 sequence (DNA): TGCGCCAGCAGCCAAGTTGGTGTAGGGACTAGCATCTTCCCTGACAATGAGCAGTTCTTC. It is translated as CASSQVGVGTSIFPDNEQFF.

This rearrangement joins TRBV9 to TRBJ1-6, with D tentatively TRBD1 (6 bases). The germline V and J ends were trimmed by 3 bases and 9 bases, with 13 bases remaining between them. Germline lookup yields CDR1 SGDLS and CDR2 YYNGEE. This CDR3 has 14 residues. The CDR3 spells CASSATGSGSPLHF. For the CDR3, the DNA is TGTGCCAGCAGCGCGACAGGTTCGGGTTCACCCCTCCACTTT.

The chain recombines TRBV13 with TRBJ2-7; 11 bases are a match to TRBD1. The CDR3 has 14 amino acids. Germline V gene sequence: CDR1 PRHDT, CDR2 FYEKMQ (reference sequence). The junction had 7 bases not matched to a gene; V was cut back by 4 bases and J by 8 bases. The CDR3, as DNA: TGTGCCAGCAGCTGGACAGGGGGCGATTCTAAGCAGTACTTC. It specifies CASSWTGGDSKQYF. The full variable domain, rest sourced from reference TRBV13 and TRBJ2-7, is AAGVIQSPRHLIKEKRETATLKCYPIPRHDTVYWYQQGPGQDPQFLISFYEKMQSDKGSIPDRFSAQQFSDYHSELNMSSLELGDSALYFCASSWTGGDSKQYFGPGTRLTVT.

The CDR3 nucleotides read TGTGCCAGCAGCTTAGAAGGGGCTCAGCCCCAGCATTTT. This translates into CASSLEGAQPQHF. The chain uses TRBV11-2 and TRBJ1-5; a possible D gene is TRBD1 (5 bases). The V and J ends lost 0 bases and 6 bases respectively, with 6 bases between them. The CDR3 is 13 amino acids. From germline, CDR1 is SGHAT and CDR2 FQNNGV.

V usage is TRBV7-2 and J usage is TRBJ2-3; 7 bases map to TRBD1. J was trimmed by 3 bases and V by 0 bases; bases with no gene match: 3. Germline V gene sequence: CDR1 SGHTA, CDR2 FQGNSA. This CDR3 has 15 amino acids. CDR3 coding DNA: TGTGCCAGCAGCTTAGCGGGACAGATAACAGATACGCAGTATTTT. Residues: CASSLAGQITDTQYF.

The CDR3 sequence is CASSQARDRGSTDTQYF. CDR3 bases: TGTGCCAGCTCACAGGCCCGGGACAGGGGGAGCACAGATACGCAGTATTTT. The chain has TRBV18 and TRBJ2-3, with 11 positions matching TRBD1. V shed 4 bases, J shed 0 bases, and the junction held 6 bases outside the gene matches. The CDR3 sequence is 17 residues long. The germline V gene encodes CDR1 KGHSH and CDR2 LQKENI.

This chain connects TRBV30 to TRBJ1-1, with D unclear. V dropped 1 base and J dropped 0 bases, with 9 bases sitting between them. Germline assignment: CDR1 GTSNPN and CDR2 SVGIG (reference sequence). The CDR3 extends over 14 amino acids. This CDR3 is CAWSDRSLNTEAFF. The CDR3, as DNA: TGTGCCTGGAGTGACAGATCTTTGAACACTGAAGCTTTCTTT.

As to this clone: The germline gene is not matched at one end of the junction; a read error may be the cause. This chain links TRBV18 with TRBJ1-6, with D perhaps matching TRBD1 (6 bases). The CDR3 is made up of 14 amino acids. Germline V CDR1 and CDR2: KGHSH, LQKENI. For the CDR3, the DNA is TGTGCCAGCTCACCAGACAGGATGAATTCACCCATCCACTTT. It yields the protein CASSPDRMNSPIHF.

The chain couples TRBV5-1 to TRBJ2-7; 8 positions agree with TRBD2. The CDR3 sequence is 14 residues long. The germline gives CDR1 SGHRS, CDR2 YFSETQ. The trim removed 4 bases at V and 3 bases at J, leaving 6 bases unmatched. DNA for the CDR3: TGCGCCAGCAGCCCCGGGACTAGTTACTACGAGCAGTACTTC. Its translation: CASSPGTSYYEQYF.

The chain employs TRBV11-3 and TRBJ2-7; weak D call: TRBD1 (5 bases). From germline, CDR1 is SGHNT and CDR2 YENEEA. The CDR3 has 14 residues. V was cut by 5 bases and J by 0 bases, with 11 bases left in between. CDR3 DNA: TGTGCCAGCAGCCCAGGACACCTCTCCTACGAGCAGTACTTC. Its protein is CASSPGHLSYEQYF.

CDR3 loop: CAISESDRGLYEQYF. The CDR3 DNA sequence: TGTGCCATCAGTGAGTCTGACAGGGGGCTGTACGAGCAGTACTTC. This sequence joins TRBV10-3 and TRBJ2-7; 10 bases match TRBD1. This CDR3 is 15 amino acids long. Losses at the gene ends were 0 bases for V and 4 bases for J; bases not matched to a gene: 3. Germline V gene sequence: CDR1 ENHRY, CDR2 SYGVKD.

The chain joins TRBV6-5 to TRBJ2-7; 12 positions agree with TRBD2. This CDR3 has 14 residues. With 6 bases clipped from V and 7 bases from J, the junction kept 7 bases outside the gene matches. Per germline, CDR1 MNHEY and CDR2 SVGAGI. CDR3 nucleotides: TGTGCCAGCAGCCCTAGCGGGGGGGCTGGGGAGCAGTACTTC. Translated: CASSPSGGAGEQYF.

This clone was counted once. The chain links TRBV28 to TRBJ2-5, with TRBD2 matching 11 bases. The germline CDR1 and CDR2 sequences are MDHEN and SYDVKM. With V trimmed by 6 bases and J by 2 bases, 5 bases remained unmatched. The CDR3 loop spans 15 amino acids. CDR3 coding DNA: TGTGCCAGCAGGGGGTCTAGCGGGGGGCAAGAGACCCAGTACTTC. Its translation is CASRGSSGGQETQYF.

This clone was seen more than once but under ten times. This sequence joins TRBV28 and TRBJ2-1; perhaps TRBD1 as D (6 bases). Germline V gene lookup returns CDR1 MDHEN and CDR2 SYDVKM. CDR3 length: 14 residues. V lost 5 bases to trimming and J lost 7 bases, with 15 bases between them. The CDR3 sequence: CASSRAGEWNEQFF. The CDR3 DNA reads as TGTGCCAGCAGTCGGGCAGGGGAATGGAATGAGCAGTTCTTC.

The gene calls are TRBV29-1 and TRBJ2-1; D gene ambiguous. CDR1 and CDR2 (germline): SQVTM, ANQGSEA. The CDR3 covers 13 residues. V was shortened by 4 bases and J by 2 bases, with 9 bases between the two germline ends. The CDR3 DNA is TGCAGCGTTGTTACGGGTCCCTACAATGAGCAGTTCTTC. It translates to CSVVTGPYNEQFF.

Concerning this clone: No conserved phenylalanine or tryptophan ends this CDR3, so it is likely a read error. The limits of the CDR3 on the DNA are not certain, so only TCRdb's listed CDR3 is given. V gene TRBV6-5 combines with J gene TRBJ1-2; TRBD1 is taken as the D call from the table, unchecked against the DNA. A total of 12 residues make up the CDR3, ends included. CDR1 is MNHEY and CDR2 is SVGAGI in the germline V gene. CDR3 sequence reads: CASSVGQGLILL.

Note on this clone: Relative to the germline gene, one junction end is altered; a read error may explain this. V usage is TRBV7-9 and J usage is TRBJ2-1; 8 bases fit TRBD2. There are 15 residues in the CDR3. CDR1 SEHNR and CDR2 FQNEAQ come from the germline V gene (reference sequence). The DNA of the CDR3 is TGTTCCAGCAGCTTAGCACCCGGGGGGGCCGGTGAGCAGTTCTTC. Its protein product is CSSSLAPGGAGEQFF.

V is TRBV4-1 and J is TRBJ1-6; no clear D. Germline loops: CDR1 MGHRA, CDR2 YSYEKL. With 2 bases removed from V and 11 bases from J, the gap between germline ends came to 16 bases. The CDR3 loop spans 15 amino acids. The CDR3 nucleotides read TGCGCCAGCAGCCAAACACTCCTGACGAGGACACCCCTCCACTTT. This gives the protein CASSQTLLTRTPLHF.

V usage is TRBV2 and J usage is TRBJ1-6, with 7 bases lining up with TRBD1. The junction had 5 bases not matched to a gene; V was cut back by 8 bases and J by 7 bases. Germline V gene lookup returns CDR1 SNHLY and CDR2 FYNNEI. The CDR3 loop spans 13 amino acids. The CDR3 protein is CASRGTENSPLHF. DNA of the CDR3: TGTGCCAGCCGTGGGACAGAAAATTCACCCCTCCACTTT.

Relative to its sample, this clone is medium-sized. V and J are TRBV7-9 and TRBJ2-7; D perhaps matches TRBD1 (5 bases). Trimming took off 4 bases at V and 4 bases at J, with 14 bases between the two ends. CDR3 size: 14 residues. Germline lookup yields CDR1 SEHNR and CDR2 FQNEAQ (reference sequence). In DNA, the CDR3 is TGTGCCAGCAGCTCCACACAGGAACGATACGAGCAGTACTTC. This sequence encodes CASSSTQERYEQYF.

This chain links TRBV28 with TRBJ2-2, with D perhaps TRBD2 (7 bases). CDR1 is MDHEN and CDR2 is SYDVKM in the germline V gene. This CDR3 region has 16 residues. Trimming took 7 bases from V and 3 from J, leaving 18 bases between them. The CDR3 is CASMMRGRGYTGELFF. CDR3 nucleotides: TGTGCCAGCATGATGCGGGGGAGGGGGTACACCGGGGAGCTGTTTTTT.

The genes are TRBV6-1 and TRBJ1-1; D ambiguous. Germline V gives CDR1 MNHNS, CDR2 SASEGT. Trimming cost V 3 bases and J 2 bases, with 19 bases left between them. The CDR3 totals 17 residues. In DNA form, the CDR3 reads TGTGCCAGCAGTGATTTCGTCCGGGTCGTTCCTAACACTGAAGCTTTCTTT. Protein product: CASSDFVRVVPNTEAFF.